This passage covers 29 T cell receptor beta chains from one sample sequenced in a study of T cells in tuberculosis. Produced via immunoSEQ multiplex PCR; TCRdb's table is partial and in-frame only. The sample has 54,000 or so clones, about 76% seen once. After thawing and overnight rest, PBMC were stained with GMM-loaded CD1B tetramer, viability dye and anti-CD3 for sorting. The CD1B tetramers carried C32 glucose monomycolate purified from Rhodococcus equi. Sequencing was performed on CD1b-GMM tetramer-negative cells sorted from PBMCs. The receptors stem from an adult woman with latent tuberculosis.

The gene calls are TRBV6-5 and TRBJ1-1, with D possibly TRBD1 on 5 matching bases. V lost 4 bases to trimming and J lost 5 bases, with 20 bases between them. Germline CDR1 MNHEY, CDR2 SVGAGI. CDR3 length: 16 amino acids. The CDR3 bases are TGTGCCAGCAGTTCCCAACCCGGGGGGGGAGGGACTGAAGCTTTCTTT. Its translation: CASSSQPGGGGTEAFF.

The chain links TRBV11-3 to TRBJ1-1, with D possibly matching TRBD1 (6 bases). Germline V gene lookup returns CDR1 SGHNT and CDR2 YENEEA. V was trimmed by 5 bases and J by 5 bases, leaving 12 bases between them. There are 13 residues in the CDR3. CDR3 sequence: CASSQDRWTEAFF. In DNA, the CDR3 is TGTGCCAGCAGCCAAGACAGGTGGACTGAAGCTTTCTTT. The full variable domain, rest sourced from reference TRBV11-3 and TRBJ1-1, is EAGVVQSPRYKIIEKKQPVAFWCNPISGHNTLYWYLQNLGQGPELLIRYENEEAVDDSQLPKDRFSAERLKGVDSTLKIQPAELGDSAVYLCASSQDRWTEAFFGQGTRLTVV.

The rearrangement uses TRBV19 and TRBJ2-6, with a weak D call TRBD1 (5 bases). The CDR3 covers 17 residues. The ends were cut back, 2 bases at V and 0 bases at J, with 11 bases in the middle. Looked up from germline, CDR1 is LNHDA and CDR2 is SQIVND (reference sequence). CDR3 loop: CASSIPEGVSGANVLTF. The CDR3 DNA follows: TGTGCCAGTAGTATACCAGAAGGGGTCTCTGGGGCCAACGTCCTGACTTTC.

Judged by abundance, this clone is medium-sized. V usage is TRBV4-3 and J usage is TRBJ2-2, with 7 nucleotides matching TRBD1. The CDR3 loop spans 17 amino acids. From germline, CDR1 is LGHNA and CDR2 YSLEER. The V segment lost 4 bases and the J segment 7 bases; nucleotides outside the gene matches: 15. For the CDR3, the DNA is TGCGCCAGCAGCCGGGGTGACAGGGTTCTAGAGGGCGGGGAGCTGTTTTTT. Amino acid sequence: CASSRGDRVLEGGELFF.

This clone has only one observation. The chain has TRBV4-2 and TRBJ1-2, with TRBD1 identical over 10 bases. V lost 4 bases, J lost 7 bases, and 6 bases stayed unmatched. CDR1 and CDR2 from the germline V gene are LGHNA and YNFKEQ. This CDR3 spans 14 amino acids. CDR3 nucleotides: TGTGCCAGCAGCCCTACTGGACAGGGGGTTGGCTACACCTTC. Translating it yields CASSPTGQGVGYTF.

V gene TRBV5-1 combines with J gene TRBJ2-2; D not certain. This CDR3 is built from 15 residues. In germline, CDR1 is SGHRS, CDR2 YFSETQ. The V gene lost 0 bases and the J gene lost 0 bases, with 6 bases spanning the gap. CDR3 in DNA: TGCGCCAGCAGCTTGGCCTCCCCGAACACCGGGGAGCTGTTTTTT. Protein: CASSLASPNTGELFF. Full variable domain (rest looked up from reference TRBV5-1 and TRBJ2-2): KAGVTQTPRYLIKTRGQQVTLSCSPISGHRSVSWYQQTPGQGLQFLFEYFSETQRNKGNFPGRFSGRQFSNSRSEMNVSTLELGDSALYLCASSLASPNTGELFFGEGSRLTVL.

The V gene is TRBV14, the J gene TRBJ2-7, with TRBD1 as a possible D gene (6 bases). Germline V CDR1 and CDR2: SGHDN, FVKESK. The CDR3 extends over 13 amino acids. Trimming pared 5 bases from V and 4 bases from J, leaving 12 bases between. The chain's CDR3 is CASSGVRGYEQYF. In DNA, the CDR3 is TGTGCCAGCAGCGGGGTCAGGGGATACGAGCAGTACTTC.

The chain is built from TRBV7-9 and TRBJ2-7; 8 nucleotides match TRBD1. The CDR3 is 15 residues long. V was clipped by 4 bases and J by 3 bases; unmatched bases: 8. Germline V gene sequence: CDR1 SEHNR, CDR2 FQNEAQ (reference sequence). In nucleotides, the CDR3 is TGTGCCAGCAGCTCCCGGACAGGGAAACTCTACGAGCAGTACTTC. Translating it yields CASSSRTGKLYEQYF.

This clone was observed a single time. The CDR3 here is CASEQGDEKLFF. The CDR3 coding sequence is TGTGCCAGCGAACAGGGGGATGAAAAACTGTTTTTT. The V call is TRBV2, the J call TRBJ1-4, with TRBD1 identical over 8 bases. J gave up 6 bases and V 8 bases, and 2 bases lay outside the gene matches. This CDR3 is built from 12 residues. Germline V gene sequence: CDR1 SNHLY, CDR2 FYNNEI.

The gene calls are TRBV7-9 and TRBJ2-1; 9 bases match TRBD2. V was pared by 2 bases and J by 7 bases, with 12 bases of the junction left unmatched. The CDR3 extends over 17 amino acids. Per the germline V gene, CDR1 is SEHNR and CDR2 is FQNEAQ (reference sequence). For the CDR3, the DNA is TGTGCCAGCAGCTTACTCTTAGCGGGAGAGGGAGGGAATGAGCAGTTCTTC. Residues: CASSLLLAGEGGNEQFF.

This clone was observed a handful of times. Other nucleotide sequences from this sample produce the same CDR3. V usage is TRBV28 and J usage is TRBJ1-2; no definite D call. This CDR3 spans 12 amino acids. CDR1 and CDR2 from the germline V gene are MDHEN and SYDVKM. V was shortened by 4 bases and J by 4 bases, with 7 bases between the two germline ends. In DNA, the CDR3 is TGTGCCAGCAGTTCCGGGAGCTATGGCTACACCTTC. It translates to CASSSGSYGYTF.

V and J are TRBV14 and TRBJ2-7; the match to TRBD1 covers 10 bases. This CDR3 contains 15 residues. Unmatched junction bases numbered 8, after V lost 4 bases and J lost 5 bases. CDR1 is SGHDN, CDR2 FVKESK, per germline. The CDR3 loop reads CASSPLGQGSHEQYF. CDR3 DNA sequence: TGTGCCAGCAGCCCGCTGGGACAGGGGAGCCACGAGCAGTACTTC.

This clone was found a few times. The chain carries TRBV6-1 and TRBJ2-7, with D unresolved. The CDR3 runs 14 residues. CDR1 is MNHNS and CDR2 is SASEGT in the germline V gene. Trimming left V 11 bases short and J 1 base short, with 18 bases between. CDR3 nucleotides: TGTGCCCTCAGCAACTCAGCGCGGTCCTACGAGCAGTACTTC. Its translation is CALSNSARSYEQYF.

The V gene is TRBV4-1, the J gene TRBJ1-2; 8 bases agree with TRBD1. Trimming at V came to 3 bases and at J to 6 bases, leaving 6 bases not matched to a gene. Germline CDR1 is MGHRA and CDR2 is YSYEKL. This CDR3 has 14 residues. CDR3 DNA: TGCGCCAGCAGCCAGGTTACAGGGGGAGATGGCTACACCTTC. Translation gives CASSQVTGGDGYTF.

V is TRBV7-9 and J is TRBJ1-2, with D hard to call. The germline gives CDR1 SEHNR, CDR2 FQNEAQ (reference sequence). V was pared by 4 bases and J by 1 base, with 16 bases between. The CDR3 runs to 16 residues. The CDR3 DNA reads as TGTGCCAGCAGCTCCCTGACAAACCTTTTTAACTATGGCTACACCTTC. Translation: CASSSLTNLFNYGYTF.

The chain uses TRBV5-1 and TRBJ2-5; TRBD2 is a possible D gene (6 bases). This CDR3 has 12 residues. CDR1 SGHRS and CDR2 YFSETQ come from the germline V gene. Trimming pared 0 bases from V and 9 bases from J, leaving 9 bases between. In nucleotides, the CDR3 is TGCGCCAGCAGCTTGGTGGGAGGCGCCCAGTACTTC. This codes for CASSLVGGAQYF.

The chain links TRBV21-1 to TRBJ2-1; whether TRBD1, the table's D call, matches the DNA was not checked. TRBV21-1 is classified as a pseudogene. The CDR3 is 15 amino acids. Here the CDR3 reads CASSKPPGPYNEQFF. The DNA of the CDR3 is TGTGCCAGCAGCAAACCCCCAGGTCCCTACAATGAGCAGTTCTTC.

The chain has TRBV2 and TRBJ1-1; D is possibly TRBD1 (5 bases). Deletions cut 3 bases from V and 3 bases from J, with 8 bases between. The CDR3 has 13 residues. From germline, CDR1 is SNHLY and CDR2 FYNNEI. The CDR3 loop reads CASSEPRDTEAFF. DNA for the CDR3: TGTGCCAGCAGTGAGCCCAGGGACACTGAAGCTTTCTTT.

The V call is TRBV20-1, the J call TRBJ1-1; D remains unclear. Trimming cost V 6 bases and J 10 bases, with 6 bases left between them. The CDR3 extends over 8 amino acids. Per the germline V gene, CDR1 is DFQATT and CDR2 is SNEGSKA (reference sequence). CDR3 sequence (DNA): TGCAGTGCCCCGTCAGCTTTCTTT. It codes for CSAPSAFF.

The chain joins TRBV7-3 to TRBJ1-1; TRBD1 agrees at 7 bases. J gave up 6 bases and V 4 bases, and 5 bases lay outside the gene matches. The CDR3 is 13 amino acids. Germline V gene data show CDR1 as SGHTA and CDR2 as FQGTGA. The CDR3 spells CASSSDGTAEAFF. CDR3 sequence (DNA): TGTGCCAGCAGCTCCGACGGGACAGCTGAAGCTTTCTTT.

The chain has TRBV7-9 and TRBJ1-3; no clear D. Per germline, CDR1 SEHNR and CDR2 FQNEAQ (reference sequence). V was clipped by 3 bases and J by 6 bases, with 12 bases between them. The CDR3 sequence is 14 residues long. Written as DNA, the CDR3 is TGTGCCAGCAGCTTGTCTCAGGCCCTAAACACCATATATTTT. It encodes CASSLSQALNTIYF.

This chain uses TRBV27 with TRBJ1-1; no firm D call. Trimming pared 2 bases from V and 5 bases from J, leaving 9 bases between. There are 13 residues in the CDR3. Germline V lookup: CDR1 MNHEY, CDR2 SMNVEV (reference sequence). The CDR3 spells CASSLDRSTEAFF. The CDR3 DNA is TGTGCCAGCAGTTTAGATAGGAGTACTGAAGCTTTCTTT.

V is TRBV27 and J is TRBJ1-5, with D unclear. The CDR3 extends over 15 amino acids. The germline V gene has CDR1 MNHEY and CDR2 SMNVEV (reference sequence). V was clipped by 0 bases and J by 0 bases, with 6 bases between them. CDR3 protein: CASSLSSNSNQPQHF. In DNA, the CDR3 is TGTGCCAGCAGTTTATCGAGCAATAGCAATCAGCCCCAGCATTTT.

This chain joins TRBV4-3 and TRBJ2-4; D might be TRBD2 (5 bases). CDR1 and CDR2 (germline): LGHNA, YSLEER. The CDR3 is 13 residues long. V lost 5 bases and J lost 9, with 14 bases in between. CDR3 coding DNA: TGCGCCAGCAGCGGACCCGGAGAGGGCATTCAGTACTTC. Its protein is CASSGPGEGIQYF.

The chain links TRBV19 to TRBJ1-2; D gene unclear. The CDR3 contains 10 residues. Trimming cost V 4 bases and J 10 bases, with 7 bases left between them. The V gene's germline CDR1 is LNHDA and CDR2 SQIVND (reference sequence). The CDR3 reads CASSTRIYTF. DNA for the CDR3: TGTGCCAGTAGTACCAGGATCTACACCTTC.

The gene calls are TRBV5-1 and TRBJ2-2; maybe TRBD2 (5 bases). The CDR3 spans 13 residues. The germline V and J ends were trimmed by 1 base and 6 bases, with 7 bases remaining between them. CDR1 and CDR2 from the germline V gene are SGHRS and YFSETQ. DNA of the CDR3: TGCGCCAGCAGCTTGTACGGGGCCGGGGAGCTGTTTTTT. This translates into CASSLYGAGELFF.

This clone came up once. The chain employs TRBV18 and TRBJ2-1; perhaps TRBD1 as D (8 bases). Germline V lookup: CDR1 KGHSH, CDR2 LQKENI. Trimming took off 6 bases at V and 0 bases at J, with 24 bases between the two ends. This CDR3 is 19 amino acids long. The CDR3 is CASSRGQGSGKSSYNEQFF. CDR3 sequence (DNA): TGTGCCAGCTCCCGAGGACAGGGAAGCGGGAAGAGCTCCTACAATGAGCAGTTCTTC.

The chain's CDR3 is CASRRTTGWRTEAFF. CDR3 bases: TGTGCCAGCAGACGAACGACAGGGTGGCGTACTGAAGCTTTCTTT. The chain has TRBV14 and TRBJ1-1; 7 nucleotides agree with TRBD1. CDR3 size: 15 residues. From germline, CDR1 is SGHDN and CDR2 FVKESK. V trimming: 6 bases; J trimming: 5 bases; junction bases outside the gene matches: 12.

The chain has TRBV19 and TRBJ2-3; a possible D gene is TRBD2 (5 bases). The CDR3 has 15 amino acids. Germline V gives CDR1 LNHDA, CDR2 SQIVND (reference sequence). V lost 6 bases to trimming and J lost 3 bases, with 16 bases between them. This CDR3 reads CASRPSGSVTDTQYF. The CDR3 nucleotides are TGTGCCAGTAGGCCCAGTGGGAGTGTAACAGATACGCAGTATTTT. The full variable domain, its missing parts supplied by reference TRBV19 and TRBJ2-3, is DGGITQSPKYLFRKEGQNVTLSCEQNLNHDAMYWYRQDPGQGLRLIYYSQIVNDFQKGDIAEGYSVSREKKESFPLTVTSAQKNPTAFYLCASRPSGSVTDTQYFGPGTRLTVL.